This T cell receptor beta chain stems from a study of blood T cell repertoires in COVID-19. TCRdb keeps only in-frame clones here, not all; method: immunoSEQ multiplex PCR. This table has tens of thousands of clones, about 88% appearing once. With 2 bases removed from V and 5 bases from J, the gap between germline ends came to 3 bases. Germline CDR1 and CDR2: DFQATT and SNEGSKA (reference sequence). The CDR3 sequence is 10 residues long. The rearrangement uses TRBV20-1 and TRBJ1-1; D ambiguous. The receptor was isolated from a human donor in a cohort sampled during active COVID-19. The donor label of this sample is uncertain. Sequences were obtained from peripheral blood. CDR3 amino acids: CSARSTEAFF. CDR3 DNA: TGCAGTGCTAGATCGACTGAAGCTTTCTTT.